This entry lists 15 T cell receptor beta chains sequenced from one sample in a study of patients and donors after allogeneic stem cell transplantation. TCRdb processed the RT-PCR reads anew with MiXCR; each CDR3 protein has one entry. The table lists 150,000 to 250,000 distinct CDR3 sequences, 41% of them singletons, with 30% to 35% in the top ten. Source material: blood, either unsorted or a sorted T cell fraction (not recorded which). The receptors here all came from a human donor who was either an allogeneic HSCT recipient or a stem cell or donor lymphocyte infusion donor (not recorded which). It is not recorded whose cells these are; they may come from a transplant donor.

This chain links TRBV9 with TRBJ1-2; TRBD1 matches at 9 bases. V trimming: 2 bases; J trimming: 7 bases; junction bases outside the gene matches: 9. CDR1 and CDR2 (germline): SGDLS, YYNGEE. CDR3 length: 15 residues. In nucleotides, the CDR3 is TGTGCCAGCAGCGTCGACAGGGGGATACCCAGTGGCTACACCTTC. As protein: CASSVDRGIPSGYTF. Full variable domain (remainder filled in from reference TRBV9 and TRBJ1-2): DSGVTQTPKHLITATGQRVTLRCSPRSGDLSVYWYQQSLDQGLQFLIQYYNGEERAKGNILERFSAQQFPDLHSELNLSSLELGDSALYFCASSVDRGIPSGYTFGSGTRLTVV.

The CDR3 spells CAWSLGENYGYTF. The CDR3 DNA reads TGTGCCTGGAGTCTCGGGGAAAACTATGGCTACACCTTC. This chain uses TRBV30 with TRBJ1-2; D is uncertain. The CDR3 covers 13 residues. Germline CDR1 reads GTSNPN; CDR2 reads SVGIG (reference sequence). V gave up 2 bases and J gave up 2 bases, with 9 bases separating them.

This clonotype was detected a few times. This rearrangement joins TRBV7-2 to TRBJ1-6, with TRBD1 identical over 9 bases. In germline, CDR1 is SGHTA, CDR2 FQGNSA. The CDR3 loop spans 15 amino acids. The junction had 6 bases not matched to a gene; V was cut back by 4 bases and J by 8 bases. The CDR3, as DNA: TGTGCCAGCAGCTCCATGGGGGACAGGGATTCACCCCTCCACTTT. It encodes CASSSMGDRDSPLHF.

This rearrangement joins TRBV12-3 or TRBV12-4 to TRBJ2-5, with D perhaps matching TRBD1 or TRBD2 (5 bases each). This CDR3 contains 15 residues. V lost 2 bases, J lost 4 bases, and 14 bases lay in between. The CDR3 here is CASSLRPLGGETQYF. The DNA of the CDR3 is TGTGCCAGCAGTTTAAGGCCCCTTGGGGGAGAGACCCAGTACTTC.

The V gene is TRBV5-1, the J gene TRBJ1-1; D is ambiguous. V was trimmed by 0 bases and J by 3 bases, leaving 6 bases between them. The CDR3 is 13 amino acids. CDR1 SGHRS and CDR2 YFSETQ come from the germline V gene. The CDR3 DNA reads TGCGCCAGCAGCTTGGCCTACGACACTGAAGCTTTCTTT. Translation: CASSLAYDTEAFF.

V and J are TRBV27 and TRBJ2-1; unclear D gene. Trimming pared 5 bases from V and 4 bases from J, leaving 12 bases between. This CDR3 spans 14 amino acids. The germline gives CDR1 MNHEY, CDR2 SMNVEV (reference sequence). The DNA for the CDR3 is TGTGCCAGCAGTGGCCCAGATAGATACAATGAGCAGTTCTTC. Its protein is CASSGPDRYNEQFF.

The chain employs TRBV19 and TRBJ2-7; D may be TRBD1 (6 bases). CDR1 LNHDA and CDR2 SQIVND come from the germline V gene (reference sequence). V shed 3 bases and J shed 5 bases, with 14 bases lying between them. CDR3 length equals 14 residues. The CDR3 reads CASSIAGEFHEQYF. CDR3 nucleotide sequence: TGTGCCAGTAGTATCGCAGGGGAGTTCCACGAGCAGTACTTC.

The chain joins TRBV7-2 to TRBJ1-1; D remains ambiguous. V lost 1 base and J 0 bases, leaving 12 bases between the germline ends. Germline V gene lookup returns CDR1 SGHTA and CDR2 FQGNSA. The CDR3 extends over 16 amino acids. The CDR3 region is CASSLVASSVNTEAFF. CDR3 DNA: TGTGCCAGCAGCTTAGTTGCTAGTTCCGTGAACACTGAAGCTTTCTTT.

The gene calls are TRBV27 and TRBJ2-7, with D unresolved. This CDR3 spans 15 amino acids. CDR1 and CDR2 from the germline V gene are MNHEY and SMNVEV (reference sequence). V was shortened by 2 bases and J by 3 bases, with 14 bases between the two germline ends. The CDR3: CASSLMRSFFYEQYF. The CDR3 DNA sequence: TGTGCCAGCAGTTTAATGAGGAGTTTTTTCTACGAGCAGTACTTC.

CDR3 loop: CASGSANEQFF. The CDR3, as DNA: TGTGCCAGCGGGTCGGCCAATGAGCAGTTCTTC. The rearrangement joins TRBV11-2 to TRBJ2-1, with D uncertain. The CDR3 covers 11 residues. The germline V gene has CDR1 SGHAT and CDR2 FQNNGV. V lost 8 bases and J 6 bases, leaving 8 bases between the germline ends.

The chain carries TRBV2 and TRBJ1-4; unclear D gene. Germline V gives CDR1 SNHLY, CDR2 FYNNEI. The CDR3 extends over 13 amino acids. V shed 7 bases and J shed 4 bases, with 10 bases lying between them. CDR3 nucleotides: TGTGCCAGCATATTGGGATTTAATGAAAAACTGTTTTTT. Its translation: CASILGFNEKLFF.

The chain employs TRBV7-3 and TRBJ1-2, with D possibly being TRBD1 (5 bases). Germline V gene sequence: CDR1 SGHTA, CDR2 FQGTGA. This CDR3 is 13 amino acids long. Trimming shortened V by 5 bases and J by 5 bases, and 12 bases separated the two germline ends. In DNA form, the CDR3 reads TGTGCCAGCAGCAACCGGGACGGATATGGCTACACCTTC. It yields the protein CASSNRDGYGYTF.

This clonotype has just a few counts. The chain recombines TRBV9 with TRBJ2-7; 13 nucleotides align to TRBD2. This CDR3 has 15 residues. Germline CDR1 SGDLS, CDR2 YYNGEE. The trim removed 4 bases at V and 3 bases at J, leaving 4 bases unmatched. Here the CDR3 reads CASSPRTSGSYEQYF. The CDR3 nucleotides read TGTGCCAGCAGCCCCCGGACTAGCGGGAGCTACGAGCAGTACTTC.

In nucleotides, the CDR3 is TGTGCCAGCAGCCGAGCGGGAGATAACGAGCAGTACTTC. Translated, it gives CASSRAGDNEQYF. This chain uses TRBV6-2 or TRBV6-3 with TRBJ2-7; 8 bases are shared with TRBD2. The CDR3 consists of 13 residues. J was trimmed by 5 bases and V by 6 bases; bases with no gene match: 6. The germline CDR1 and CDR2 sequences are MNHEY and SVGEGT.

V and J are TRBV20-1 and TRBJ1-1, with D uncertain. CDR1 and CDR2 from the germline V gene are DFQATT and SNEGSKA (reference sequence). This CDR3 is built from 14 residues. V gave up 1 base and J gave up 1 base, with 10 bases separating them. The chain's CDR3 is CSARVEGSNTEAFF. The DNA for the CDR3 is TGCAGTGCTAGAGTAGAAGGTTCGAACACTGAAGCTTTCTTT.